These T cell receptor beta chains were read from a single sample in a study of blood T cells in healthy people across ages. TCRdb called the 5' RACE reads again in MiXCR, with one record for every CDR3 protein. This table has fewer than 1 million distinct CDR3 sequences, around 45% appearing once. Sequencing was done on a sample of blood. The receptors derive from a man in his 60s in good health. The CDR3 runs from the conserved cysteine through the conserved F or W. Fields, in order: CDR3 DNA, CDR3 protein, J gene, clone size, D gene, V gene. D genes are given only for firm matches. Rows may omit the clone size; those that give it use once, few, many or a size class.

TGTGCCAGCAGCGAGGGGGGACAGGAATACAATGAGCAGTTCTTC | CASSEGGQEYNEQFF | TRBJ2-1 | many | TRBD1 | TRBV9
TGCAGTGCTAGGTGGGGGTATGGCTACACCTTC | CSARWGYGYTF | TRBJ1-2 | many | - | TRBV20-1
TGCAGCGTTCAAACAGAGAACTATGGCTACACCTTC | CSVQTENYGYTF | TRBJ1-2 | - | - | TRBV29-1
TGTGCCAGCAGCCAAGAGTTATTGTCGAATTCACCCCCCCACTTT | CASSQELLSNSPPHF | TRBJ1-6 | - | - | TRBV3-1
TGCGCCAGCAGCTGGGGGCCCCTCAGGGGAGATACGCAGTATTTT | CASSWGPLRGDTQYF | TRBJ2-3 | - | - | TRBV5-1
TGTGCCAGCTCCGAAATGAAAGAGACCCAGTACTTC | CASSEMKETQYF | TRBJ2-5 | many | - | TRBV6-2/TRBV6-3
TGCGCCAGCAGCCAAGATAGACCGGGTTTATATGGCTACACCTTC | CASSQDRPGLYGYTF | TRBJ1-2 | - | - | TRBV4-3
TGTGCCAGCAGTGTACTTGGGGAGTACGAGCAGTACTTC | CASSVLGEYEQYF | TRBJ2-7 | once | - | TRBV27
TGTGCCGCTAAACAGGGGGCAGATGGCTACACCTTC | CAAKQGADGYTF | TRBJ1-2 | - | TRBD1 | TRBV27
TGTGCCAGCAGCTTATATACGGGGACAAGTGTCGAGCAGTACTTC | CASSLYTGTSVEQYF | TRBJ2-7 | few | - | TRBV7-6
TGTGCCAGCAGCGTAGATTCCGGGGGCAGGAACACCGGGGAGCTGTTTTTT | CASSVDSGGRNTGELFF | TRBJ2-2 | - | - | TRBV9
TGCAGTGCTACATCCTTACTAGCGGCCTACAATGAGCAGTTCTTC | CSATSLLAAYNEQFF | TRBJ2-1 | - | TRBD2 | TRBV20-1
TGTGCCAGCAGCTTAGAAGTAGGGGGCTACGAGCAGTACTTC | CASSLEVGGYEQYF | TRBJ2-7 | few | - | TRBV7-8
TGTGCCAGCAGCCTCCAGGTTATCCCAGAGACCCAGTACTTC | CASSLQVIPETQYF | TRBJ2-5 | - | - | TRBV7-9